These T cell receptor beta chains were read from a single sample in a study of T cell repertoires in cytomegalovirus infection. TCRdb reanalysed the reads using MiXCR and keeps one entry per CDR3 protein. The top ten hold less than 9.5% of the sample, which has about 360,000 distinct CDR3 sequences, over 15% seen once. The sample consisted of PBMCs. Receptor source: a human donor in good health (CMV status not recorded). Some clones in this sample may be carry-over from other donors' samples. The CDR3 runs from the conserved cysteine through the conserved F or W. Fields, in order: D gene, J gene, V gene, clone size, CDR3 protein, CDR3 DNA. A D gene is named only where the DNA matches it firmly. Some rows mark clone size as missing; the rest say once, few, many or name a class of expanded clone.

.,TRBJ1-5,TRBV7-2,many,CASSLEYNQPQHF,TGTGCCAGCAGCTTAGAGTACAATCAGCCCCAGCATTTT
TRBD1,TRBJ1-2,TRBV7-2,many,CASSLARGQGGGYTF,TGTGCCAGCAGCTTAGCGCGGGGACAGGGTGGAGGCTACACCTTC
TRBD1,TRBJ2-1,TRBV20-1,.,CSARDLGTGRVLVYNEQFF,TGCAGTGCTAGAGATCTTGGGACAGGGAGGGTCTTGGTCTACAATGAGCAGTTCTTC
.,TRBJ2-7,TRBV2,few,CASSPRDSRREQYF,TGTGCCAGCAGCCCCCGGGACTCCAGGAGGGAGCAGTACTTC
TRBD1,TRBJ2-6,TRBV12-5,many,CASGLGRDRAPFGANVLTF,TGTGCTAGTGGTTTGGGGAGGGACAGGGCCCCCTTCGGGGCCAACGTCCTGACTTTC
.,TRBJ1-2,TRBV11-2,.,CASSGEGYGYTF,TGTGCCAGCAGCGGCGAGGGCTATGGCTACACCTTC
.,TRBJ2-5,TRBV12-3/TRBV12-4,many,CASSLVPQRETQYF,TGTGCCAGCAGTTTAGTACCACAGAGGGAGACCCAGTACTTC
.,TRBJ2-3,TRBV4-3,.,CASSQEVGVVSDTQYF,TGCGCCAGCAGCCAAGAGGTGGGAGTGGTATCAGATACGCAGTATTTT
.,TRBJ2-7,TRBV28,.,CASSSPNSYEQYF,TGTGCCAGCAGTTCCCCAAACTCCTACGAGCAGTACTTC
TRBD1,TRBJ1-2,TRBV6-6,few,CASRRTGETSGYTF,TGTGCCAGCAGGAGGACAGGCGAGACCTCTGGCTACACCTTC
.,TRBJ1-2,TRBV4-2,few,CASSQDPGAADGYTF,TGTGCCAGCAGCCAAGACCCGGGGGCGGCGGATGGCTACACCTTC
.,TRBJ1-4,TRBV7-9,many,CASSLARSLNEKLFF,TGTGCCAGCAGCTTAGCGCGGTCGCTTAATGAAAAACTGTTTTTT
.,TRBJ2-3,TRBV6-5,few,CASTAPSTDTQYF,TGTGCCAGCACTGCCCCTAGCACAGATACGCAGTATTTT
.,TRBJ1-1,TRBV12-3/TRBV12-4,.,CASSFSWVKTTEAFF,TGTGCCAGCAGTTTTTCTTGGGTCAAAACCACTGAAGCTTTCTTT
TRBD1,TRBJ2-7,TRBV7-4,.,CASSLAGTGVSYEQYF,TGTGCCAGCAGCTTAGCCGGGACAGGGGTATCCTACGAGCAGTACTTC
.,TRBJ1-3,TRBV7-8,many,CASSLVFGDSGNTIYF,TGTGCCAGCAGCTTAGTGTTCGGGGACTCTGGAAACACCATATATTTT
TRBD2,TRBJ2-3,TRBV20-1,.,CSAPDGRGADTQYF,TGCAGTGCTCCGGACGGGAGGGGAGCAGATACGCAGTATTTT
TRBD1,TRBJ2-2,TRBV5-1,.,CASSIQGPTGELFF,TGCGCCAGCAGCATACAGGGGCCCACCGGGGAGCTGTTTTTT
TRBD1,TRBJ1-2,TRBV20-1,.,CSARDSMGQENFYGYTF,TGCAGTGCTAGAGATTCTATGGGACAGGAGAACTTCTATGGCTACACCTTC
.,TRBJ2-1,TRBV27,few,CASSFLTGYSYNEQFF,TGTGCCAGCAGTTTTTTGACGGGCTACTCCTACAATGAGCAGTTCTTC
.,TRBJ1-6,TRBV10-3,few,CAIRLDSSNSPLHF,TGTGCCATCAGGCTGGACAGTTCTAATTCACCCCTCCACTTT
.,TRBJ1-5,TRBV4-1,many,CASSQGLGNQPQHF,TGCGCCAGCAGCCAAGGATTGGGAAATCAGCCCCAGCATTTT
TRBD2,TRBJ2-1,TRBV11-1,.,CASSPSGGPLNEQFF,TGTGCCAGCAGCCCTAGCGGGGGGCCGTTGAATGAGCAGTTCTTC